The rows below give T cell receptor beta chains drawn from one sample of a study of post-analysis software for immune sequencing data. TCRdb reprocessed the PCR reads with MiXCR, giving one entry per CDR3 protein. Of approximately 660,000 distinct CDR3 sequences detected, 59% appear once; the ten largest clones hold roughly 12%. Material: blood. Every receptor here comes from a girl aged 2-10 years with multiple sclerosis. Each CDR3 is given with its conserved first and last residue. Fields, in order: D gene, V gene, J gene, clone size, CDR3 protein, CDR3 DNA. D genes are given only for firm matches. Clone size is not always given. Where it is, it says once, few, many or a class for expanded clones.

d_gene: -
v_gene: TRBV5-1
j_gene: TRBJ1-1
abundance: -
CDR3aa: CASSSGKGRGDTEAFF
CDR3nt: TGCGCCAGCAGCTCGGGGAAGGGGCGCGGTGACACTGAAGCTTTCTTT

d_gene: -
v_gene: TRBV6-4
j_gene: TRBJ1-1
abundance: once
CDR3aa: CASSEWVADTEAFF
CDR3nt: TGTGCCAGCAGTGAGTGGGTAGCGGACACTGAAGCTTTCTTT

d_gene: -
v_gene: TRBV7-9
j_gene: TRBJ2-7
abundance: -
CDR3aa: CASSSSGAGKKWYEQYF
CDR3nt: TGTGCCAGCAGCTCCTCGGGGGCCGGGAAGAAATGGTACGAGCAGTACTTC

d_gene: -
v_gene: TRBV15
j_gene: TRBJ2-1
abundance: -
CDR3aa: CATSRTPGYSSYNEQFF
CDR3nt: TGTGCCACCAGCAGAACTCCCGGCTATAGCTCCTACAATGAGCAGTTCTTC

d_gene: -
v_gene: TRBV4-3
j_gene: TRBJ2-5
abundance: few
CDR3aa: CASSRSSQETQYF
CDR3nt: TGCGCCAGCAGCCGGTCGTCTCAAGAGACCCAGTACTTC

d_gene: -
v_gene: TRBV27
j_gene: TRBJ2-2
abundance: -
CDR3aa: CASSPLSTGELFF
CDR3nt: TGTGCCAGCAGTCCCCTTTCCACCGGGGAGCTGTTTTTT

d_gene: TRBD2
v_gene: TRBV4-3
j_gene: TRBJ2-1
abundance: -
CDR3aa: CASSQEPAGGPNEQFF
CDR3nt: TGCGCCAGCAGCCAAGAACCAGCGGGGGGCCCCAATGAGCAGTTCTTC

d_gene: -
v_gene: TRBV7-9
j_gene: TRBJ2-3
abundance: -
CDR3aa: CASSLDGSDTQYF
CDR3nt: TGTGCCAGCAGCTTAGACGGATCGGATACGCAGTATTTT

d_gene: -
v_gene: TRBV5-1
j_gene: TRBJ2-3
abundance: -
CDR3aa: CASSLVRGTDTQYF
CDR3nt: TGTGCCAGCAGCTTAGTAAGGGGCACAGATACGCAGTATTTT

d_gene: -
v_gene: TRBV12-3/TRBV12-4
j_gene: TRBJ1-2
abundance: -
CDR3aa: CASSSVTAKTSINYGYTF
CDR3nt: TGTGCCAGCAGTTCGGTTACAGCAAAGACATCAATTAACTATGGCTACACCTTC

d_gene: -
v_gene: TRBV9
j_gene: TRBJ2-5
abundance: -
CDR3aa: CASSVELSMGTQYF
CDR3nt: TGTGCCAGCAGCGTAGAACTCTCCATGGGGACCCAGTACTTC

d_gene: -
v_gene: TRBV12-3/TRBV12-4
j_gene: TRBJ1-2
abundance: -
CDR3aa: CASSTRGDGGYTF
CDR3nt: TGTGCCAGCAGTACGCGGGGGGACGGAGGCTACACCTTC

d_gene: -
v_gene: TRBV20-1
j_gene: TRBJ2-3
abundance: -
CDR3aa: CSARDIGIRADTQYF
CDR3nt: TGCAGTGCTAGAGATATAGGGATTCGGGCAGATACGCAGTATTTT

d_gene: TRBD1
v_gene: TRBV29-1
j_gene: TRBJ2-7
abundance: few
CDR3aa: CSVATGTGLYEQYF
CDR3nt: TGCAGCGTCGCTACCGGGACAGGGTTATACGAGCAGTACTTC

d_gene: -
v_gene: TRBV10-3
j_gene: TRBJ2-5
abundance: -
CDR3aa: CAISEGGLETQYF
CDR3nt: TGTGCCATCAGTGAGGGGGGTTTGGAGACCCAGTACTTC

d_gene: -
v_gene: TRBV20-1
j_gene: TRBJ2-1
abundance: -
CDR3aa: CSSRRGPPTNEQFF
CDR3nt: TGCAGTTCAAGGCGGGGACCTCCTACCAATGAGCAGTTCTTC

d_gene: -
v_gene: TRBV4-3
j_gene: TRBJ2-5
abundance: -
CDR3aa: CASSRTQGQTQYF
CDR3nt: TGCGCCAGCAGCCGGACCCAGGGTCAGACCCAGTACTTC

d_gene: -
v_gene: TRBV20-1
j_gene: TRBJ2-5
abundance: -
CDR3aa: CSARGRTVGETQYF
CDR3nt: TGCAGTGCTAGAGGAAGGACAGTAGGAGAGACCCAGTACTTC

d_gene: -
v_gene: TRBV5-1
j_gene: TRBJ2-1
abundance: -
CDR3aa: CASSLGGGGEKEQFF
CDR3nt: TGCGCCAGCAGCTTGGGGGGTGGCGGCGAGAAGGAGCAGTTCTTC

d_gene: TRBD2
v_gene: TRBV11-2
j_gene: TRBJ2-1
abundance: -
CDR3aa: CASSGRLAGFNEQFF
CDR3nt: TGTGCCAGCAGCGGCCGACTAGCGGGGTTTAATGAGCAGTTCTTC

d_gene: -
v_gene: TRBV6-6
j_gene: TRBJ2-3
abundance: -
CDR3aa: CASSYSVAGTDTQYF
CDR3nt: TGTGCCAGCAGTTACTCGGTGGCAGGCACAGATACGCAGTATTTT

d_gene: TRBD2
v_gene: TRBV10-2
j_gene: TRBJ2-5
abundance: -
CDR3aa: CASSVNLEGLAGETQYF
CDR3nt: TGCGCCAGCAGTGTGAATCTTGAGGGACTAGCTGGGGAGACCCAGTACTTC

d_gene: -
v_gene: TRBV13
j_gene: TRBJ2-7
abundance: -
CDR3aa: CASSLAAGTGRYEQYF
CDR3nt: TGTGCCAGCAGCTTAGCCGCCGGGACTGGCCGCTACGAGCAGTACTTC

d_gene: -
v_gene: TRBV5-6
j_gene: TRBJ2-7
abundance: -
CDR3aa: CASSFDDEQYF
CDR3nt: TGTGCCAGCAGTTTCGACGACGAGCAGTACTTC

d_gene: TRBD1
v_gene: TRBV5-1
j_gene: TRBJ2-3
abundance: once
CDR3aa: CASSLGQGIRTDTQYF
CDR3nt: TGCGCCAGCAGCTTGGGACAGGGGATTCGCACAGATACGCAGTATTTT

d_gene: -
v_gene: TRBV20-1
j_gene: TRBJ1-2
abundance: -
CDR3aa: CSALAFVGRSNYGYTF
CDR3nt: TGCAGTGCTTTGGCCTTTGTAGGCAGATCTAACTATGGCTACACCTTC

d_gene: TRBD1
v_gene: TRBV7-2
j_gene: TRBJ2-7
abundance: -
CDR3aa: CATKHDRDGNEQYF
CDR3nt: TGTGCCACCAAACATGACAGGGACGGGAACGAGCAGTACTTC

d_gene: -
v_gene: TRBV29-1
j_gene: TRBJ2-2
abundance: -
CDR3aa: CSVEGSGELFF
CDR3nt: TGCAGCGTTGAAGGAAGCGGGGAGCTGTTTTTT

d_gene: TRBD1
v_gene: TRBV15
j_gene: TRBJ2-3
abundance: -
CDR3aa: CATSGVSGQGNTDTQYF
CDR3nt: TGTGCCACCAGCGGGGTATCGGGACAGGGGAACACAGATACGCAGTATTTT

d_gene: TRBD1
v_gene: TRBV4-3
j_gene: TRBJ2-1
abundance: few
CDR3aa: CASSQDFSGQGSNEQFF
CDR3nt: TGCGCCAGCAGCCAAGATTTCTCGGGACAGGGGAGTAATGAGCAGTTCTTC

d_gene: -
v_gene: TRBV6-6
j_gene: TRBJ2-5
abundance: few
CDR3aa: CASSAVEETQYF
CDR3nt: TGTGCCAGCAGTGCCGTAGAAGAGACCCAGTACTTC

d_gene: TRBD1
v_gene: TRBV20-1
j_gene: TRBJ1-2
abundance: once
CDR3aa: CSARVGDRGLKYGYTF
CDR3nt: TGCAGTGCTAGAGTCGGGGACAGGGGTTTAAAATATGGCTACACCTTC

d_gene: -
v_gene: TRBV7-2
j_gene: TRBJ1-2
abundance: -
CDR3aa: CASSFSRAGYGYTF
CDR3nt: TGTGCCAGCAGCTTTTCACGTGCGGGCTATGGCTACACCTTC

d_gene: -
v_gene: TRBV6-6
j_gene: TRBJ1-1
abundance: few
CDR3aa: CTSSYSRQHRLNTEAFF
CDR3nt: TGTACCAGCAGTTACTCGAGACAGCACCGATTGAACACTGAAGCTTTCTTT

d_gene: TRBD1
v_gene: TRBV7-9
j_gene: TRBJ2-1
abundance: few
CDR3aa: CASSSGQADEQFF
CDR3nt: TGTGCCAGCAGCTCGGGACAGGCCGATGAGCAGTTCTTC

d_gene: -
v_gene: TRBV5-1
j_gene: TRBJ2-2
abundance: -
CDR3aa: CASSLLGKNTGELFF
CDR3nt: TGCGCCAGCAGCTTGCTAGGAAAGAACACCGGGGAGCTGTTTTTT

d_gene: -
v_gene: TRBV14
j_gene: TRBJ2-7
abundance: -
CDR3aa: CASSHLSKRSYLEQYF
CDR3nt: TGTGCCAGCAGCCACCTCTCCAAGCGGTCATACCTCGAGCAGTACTTC

d_gene: TRBD2
v_gene: TRBV20-1
j_gene: TRBJ2-1
abundance: once
CDR3aa: CSASPLAGGRYNEQFF
CDR3nt: TGCAGTGCTAGCCCCCTAGCGGGAGGCCGTTACAATGAGCAGTTCTTC

d_gene: -
v_gene: TRBV20-1
j_gene: TRBJ2-3
abundance: -
CDR3aa: CSARGGEGGSDTQYF
CDR3nt: TGCAGTGCTAGAGGAGGGGAGGGGGGTTCAGATACGCAGTATTTT

d_gene: -
v_gene: TRBV6-1
j_gene: TRBJ2-5
abundance: -
CDR3aa: CASRTSRNSETQYF
CDR3nt: TGTGCCAGCAGGACAAGTAGGAATTCAGAGACCCAGTACTTC